This T cell receptor (beta chain) was observed in a study of shared clonotypes between healthy human individuals. Repertoires were generated with immunoSEQ multiplex PCR, while TCRdb's copy carries only in-frame clones and drops some. Of 550,000 to 650,000 clones listed, 95% to 96% are singletons. Trimming cost V 0 bases and J 7 bases, with 17 bases left between them. Per germline, CDR1 MNHNS and CDR2 SASEGT. The CDR3 runs to 16 residues. Naive CD8 isolation took CD45RO-negative cells positively selected for CCR7 and excluded terminally differentiated effector memory CD45RA+ cells. Only one count was recorded for this clone. Its antigen remains unknown. Study-wide points: Against clonotypes common to all four donors, non-shared ones had lower generation probabilities.

The clonotype was recovered from a woman in her twenties or thirties in good health. This chain uses TRBV6-1 with TRBJ2-3; unclear D gene. The sequenced sample was naive CD8+ T cells sorted from blood. CDR3 in amino acids: CASSEAPELVQYTQYF. As DNA, the CDR3 is TGTGCCAGCAGTGAAGCTCCGGAGTTGGTTCAATATACGCAGTATTTT.